This T cell receptor beta chain was sequenced during a study of blood T cell repertoires in COVID-19. Turning to the study itself: From the United States, Italy and Spain came samples of acute and convalescent COVID-19. PBMCs, B-cell-depleted T cells, or T cells provided the cDNA or gDNA that made up the material.

The CDR3 is 13 residues long. From germline, CDR1 is MDHEN and CDR2 SYDVKM. Deletions cut 5 bases from V and 0 bases from J, with 5 bases between. Only in-frame clones appear in the TCRdb table, and some are missing; sequencing was by immunoSEQ multiplex PCR. The sample yields about 420,000 clones, about 87% seen once. V gene TRBV28 combines with J gene TRBJ2-1; D is unresolved. This sequence originates from a man between 18 and 29 years old with COVID-19, enrolled during active disease. The sequencing input was peripheral blood. The CDR3 loop is CASSRVSYNEQFF. The CDR3 region has the DNA TGTGCCAGCAGTCGAGTCTCCTACAATGAGCAGTTCTTC.